Below, one T cell receptor (beta chain) is given with its context. This sample is drawn from a study of blood T cell repertoires in COVID-19. Study-wide background: Samples came from the United States, Italy and Spain, spanning acute and convalescent COVID-19. From T cells, B-cell-depleted T cells, or PBMCs came the material, which was cDNA or gDNA.

The repertoire was sequenced with immunoSEQ multiplex PCR; TCRdb's copy has only in-frame clones and lacks some. Altogether 55,000 to 65,000 clones are present, approximately 80% being singletons, with the ten largest covering 10%. V was pared by 6 bases and J by 0 bases, with 18 bases between. This CDR3 has 17 residues. The germline CDR1 and CDR2 sequences are MNHEY and SMNVEV (reference sequence). This sequence originates from a young man with COVID-19, enrolled during active disease. The V call is TRBV27, the J call TRBJ2-1; tentative D call: TRBD2 (5 bases). Sample: peripheral blood. Here the CDR3 reads CASRKSQAASSYNEQFF. CDR3 sequence (DNA): TGTGCCAGCAGAAAGAGTCAAGCGGCATCCTCCTACAATGAGCAGTTCTTC.